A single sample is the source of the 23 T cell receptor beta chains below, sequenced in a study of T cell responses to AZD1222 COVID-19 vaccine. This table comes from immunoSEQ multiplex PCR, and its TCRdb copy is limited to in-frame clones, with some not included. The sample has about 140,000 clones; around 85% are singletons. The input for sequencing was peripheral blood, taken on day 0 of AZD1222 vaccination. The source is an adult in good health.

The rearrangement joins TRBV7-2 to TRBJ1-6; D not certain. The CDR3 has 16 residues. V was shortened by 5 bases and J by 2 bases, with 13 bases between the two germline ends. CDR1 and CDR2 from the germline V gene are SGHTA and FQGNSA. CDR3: CASSLRRRTYNSPLHF. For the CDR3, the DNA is TGTGCCAGCAGCCTCAGACGACGCACCTATAATTCACCCCTCCACTTT.

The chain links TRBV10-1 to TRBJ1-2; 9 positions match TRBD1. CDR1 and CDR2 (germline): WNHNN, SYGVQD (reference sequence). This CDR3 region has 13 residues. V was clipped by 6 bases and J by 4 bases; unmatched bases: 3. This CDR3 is CASSADRGYGYTF. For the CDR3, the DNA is TGCGCCAGCAGCGCGGACAGGGGCTATGGCTACACCTTC.

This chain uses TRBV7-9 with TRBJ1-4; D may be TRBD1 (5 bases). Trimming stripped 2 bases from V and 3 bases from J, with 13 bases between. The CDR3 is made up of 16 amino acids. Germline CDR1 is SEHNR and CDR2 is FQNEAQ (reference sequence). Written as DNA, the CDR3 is TGTGCCAGCAGCTTACCCCTCGGGGGATCTAATGAAAAACTGTTTTTT. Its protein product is CASSLPLGGSNEKLFF.

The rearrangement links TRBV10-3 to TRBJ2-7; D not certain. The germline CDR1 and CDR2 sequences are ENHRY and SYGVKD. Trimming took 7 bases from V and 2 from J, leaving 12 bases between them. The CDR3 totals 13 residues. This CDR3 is CAIKAELPYEQYF. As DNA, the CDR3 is TGTGCCATCAAGGCCGAGCTTCCCTACGAGCAGTACTTC.

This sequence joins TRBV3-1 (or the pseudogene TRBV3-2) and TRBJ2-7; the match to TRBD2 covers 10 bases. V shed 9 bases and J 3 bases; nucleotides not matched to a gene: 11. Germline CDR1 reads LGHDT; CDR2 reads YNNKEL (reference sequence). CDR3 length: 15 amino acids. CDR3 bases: TGTGCCAGTCGGGGTTTAGCGGGAGGAGGCTACGAGCAGTACTTC. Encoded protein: CASRGLAGGGYEQYF.

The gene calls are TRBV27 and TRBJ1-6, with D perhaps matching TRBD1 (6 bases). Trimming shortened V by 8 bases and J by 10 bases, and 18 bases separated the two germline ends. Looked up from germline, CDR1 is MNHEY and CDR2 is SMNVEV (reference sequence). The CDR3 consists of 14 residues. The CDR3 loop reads CASGNGQLGSPLHF. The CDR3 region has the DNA TGTGCCAGCGGGAATGGACAGCTTGGCTCACCCCTCCACTTT.

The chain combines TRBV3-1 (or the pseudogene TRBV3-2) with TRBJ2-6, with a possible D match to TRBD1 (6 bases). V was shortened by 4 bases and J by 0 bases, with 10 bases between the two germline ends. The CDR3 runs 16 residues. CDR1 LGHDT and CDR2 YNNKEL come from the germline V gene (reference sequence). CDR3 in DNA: TGTGCCAGCAGCCTCCTAGGGGGCTCTGGGGCCAACGTCCTGACTTTC. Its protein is CASSLLGGSGANVLTF.

The chain's CDR3 is CASSTLRGGTGELFF. Here the CDR3 DNA reads TGTGCCAGCAGCACGCTCCGGGGGGGTACCGGGGAGCTGTTTTTT. V and J are TRBV11-2 and TRBJ2-2; the match to TRBD2 covers 8 bases. Germline V lookup: CDR1 SGHAT, CDR2 FQNNGV. With V trimmed by 5 bases and J by 5 bases, 7 bases remained unmatched. CDR3 size: 15 residues.

The CDR3, as DNA: TGCAGCGCCCGTTCTGGCGACGGCACTGAAGCTTTCTTT. Its translation is CSARSGDGTEAFF. The chain combines TRBV29-1 with TRBJ1-1, with D hard to call. CDR3 size: 13 residues. V lost 7 bases and J 4 bases, leaving 16 bases between the germline ends. Germline V gives CDR1 SQVTM, CDR2 ANQGSEA.

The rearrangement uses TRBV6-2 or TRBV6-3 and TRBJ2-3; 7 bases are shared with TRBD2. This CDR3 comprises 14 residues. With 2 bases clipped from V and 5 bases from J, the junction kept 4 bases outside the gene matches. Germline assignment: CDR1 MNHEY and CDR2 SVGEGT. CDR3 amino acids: CASSYGSGGDTQYF. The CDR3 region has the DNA TGTGCCAGCAGTTACGGGTCGGGAGGAGATACGCAGTATTTT.

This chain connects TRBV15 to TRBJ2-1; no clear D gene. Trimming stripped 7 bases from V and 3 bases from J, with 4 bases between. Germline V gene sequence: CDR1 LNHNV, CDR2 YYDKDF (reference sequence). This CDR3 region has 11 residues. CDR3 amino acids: CATTLYNEQFF. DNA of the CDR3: TGTGCCACCACCCTCTACAATGAGCAGTTCTTC.

The CDR3 region has the DNA TGTGCCAGCAGATCCGTAGTGGGGGAGACCCAGTACTTC. Its translation: CASRSVVGETQYF. V usage is TRBV6-5 and J usage is TRBJ2-5; D not resolved. Between the trimmed V and J ends, which lost 6 bases and 5 bases, there was a span of 13 bases. The CDR3 has 13 amino acids. Looked up from germline, CDR1 is MNHEY and CDR2 is SVGAGI.

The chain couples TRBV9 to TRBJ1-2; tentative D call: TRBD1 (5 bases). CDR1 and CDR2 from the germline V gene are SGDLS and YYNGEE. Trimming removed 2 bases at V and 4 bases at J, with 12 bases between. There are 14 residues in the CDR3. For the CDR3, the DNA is TGTGCCAGCAGCGTTCGGGACGGTAGCTATGGCTACACCTTC. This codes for CASSVRDGSYGYTF.

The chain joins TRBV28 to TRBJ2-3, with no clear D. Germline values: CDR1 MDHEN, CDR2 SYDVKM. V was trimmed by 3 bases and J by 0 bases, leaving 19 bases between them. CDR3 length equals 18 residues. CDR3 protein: CASSFPVHMGRSTDTQYF. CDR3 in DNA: TGTGCCAGCAGTTTTCCCGTTCACATGGGCAGGAGCACAGATACGCAGTATTTT. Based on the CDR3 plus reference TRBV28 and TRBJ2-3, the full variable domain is DVKVTQSSRYLVKRTGEKVFLECVQDMDHENMFWYRQDPGLGLRLIYFSYDVKMKEKGDIPEGYSVSREKKERFSLILESASTNQTSMYLCASSFPVHMGRSTDTQYFGPGTRLTVL.

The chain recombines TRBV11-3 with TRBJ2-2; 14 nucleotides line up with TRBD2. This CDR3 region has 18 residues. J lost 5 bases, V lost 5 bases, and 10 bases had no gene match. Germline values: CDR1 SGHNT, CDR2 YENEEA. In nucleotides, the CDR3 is TGTGCCAGCAGCGTGGGACTAGCGGGGGACCCGCGGACCGGGGAGCTGTTTTTT. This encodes CASSVGLAGDPRTGELFF.

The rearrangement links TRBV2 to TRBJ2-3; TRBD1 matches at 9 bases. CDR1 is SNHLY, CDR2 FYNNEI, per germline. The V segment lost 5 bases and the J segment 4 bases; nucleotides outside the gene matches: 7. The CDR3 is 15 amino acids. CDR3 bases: TGTGCCAGCAGTAAAGGGACAGGGACCCCAGATACGCAGTATTTT. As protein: CASSKGTGTPDTQYF.

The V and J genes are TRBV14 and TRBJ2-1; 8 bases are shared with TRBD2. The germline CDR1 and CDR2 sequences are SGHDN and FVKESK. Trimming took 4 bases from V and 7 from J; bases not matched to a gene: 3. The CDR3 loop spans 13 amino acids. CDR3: CASSLGLANEQFF. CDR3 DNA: TGTGCCAGCAGCCTTGGACTAGCTAATGAGCAGTTCTTC.

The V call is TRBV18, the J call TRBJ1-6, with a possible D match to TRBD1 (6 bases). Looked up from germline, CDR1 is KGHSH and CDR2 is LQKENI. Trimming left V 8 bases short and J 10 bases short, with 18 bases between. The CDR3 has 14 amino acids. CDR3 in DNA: TGTGCCAGCACCCAGGACAGATTTGTCTCACCCCTCCACTTT. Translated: CASTQDRFVSPLHF. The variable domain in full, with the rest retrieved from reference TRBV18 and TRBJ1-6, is NAGVMQNPRHLVRRRGQEARLRCSPMKGHSHVYWYRQLPEEGLKFMVYLQKENIIDESGMPKERFSAEFPKEGPSILRIQQVVRGDSAAYFCASTQDRFVSPLHFGNGTRLTVT.

DNA of the CDR3: TGTGCCAGCAGCCCTCCGACAGTTCTCAATGAGCAGTTCTTC. Translating it yields CASSPPTVLNEQFF. The V gene is TRBV3-1 (or the pseudogene TRBV3-2), the J gene TRBJ2-1, with D maybe TRBD1 (5 bases). Trimming pared 4 bases from V and 6 bases from J, leaving 13 bases between. Germline V gene data show CDR1 as LGHDT and CDR2 as YNNKEL (reference sequence). The CDR3 length is 14 residues.

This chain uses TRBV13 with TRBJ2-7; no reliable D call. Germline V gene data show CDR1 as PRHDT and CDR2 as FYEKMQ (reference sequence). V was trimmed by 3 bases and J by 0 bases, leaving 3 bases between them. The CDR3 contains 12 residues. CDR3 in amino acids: CASSLGSYEQYF. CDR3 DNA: TGTGCCAGCAGCTTGGGCTCCTACGAGCAGTACTTC. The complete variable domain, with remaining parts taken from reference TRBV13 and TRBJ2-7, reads AAGVIQSPRHLIKEKRETATLKCYPIPRHDTVYWYQQGPGQDPQFLISFYEKMQSDKGSIPDRFSAQQFSDYHSELNMSSLELGDSALYFCASSLGSYEQYFGPGTRLTVT.

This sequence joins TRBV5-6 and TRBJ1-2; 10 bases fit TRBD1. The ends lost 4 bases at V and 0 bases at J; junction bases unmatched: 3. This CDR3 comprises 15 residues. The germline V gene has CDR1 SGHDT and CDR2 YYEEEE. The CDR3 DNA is TGTGCCAGCAGCGAGACAGGGGGCCCTAACTATGGCTACACCTTC. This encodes CASSETGGPNYGYTF.

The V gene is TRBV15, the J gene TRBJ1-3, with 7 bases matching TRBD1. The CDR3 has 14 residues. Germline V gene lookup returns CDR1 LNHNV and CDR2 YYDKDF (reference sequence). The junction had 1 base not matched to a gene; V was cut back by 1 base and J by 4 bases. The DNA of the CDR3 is TGTGCCACCAGCAGAGCAGGGGGAGGAAACACCATATATTTT. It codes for CATSRAGGGNTIYF. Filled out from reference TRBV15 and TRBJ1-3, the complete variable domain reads DAMVIQNPRYQVTQFGKPVTLSCSQTLNHNVMYWYQQKSSQAPKLLFHYYDKDFNNEADTPDNFQSRRPNTSFCFLDIRSPGLGDTAMYLCATSRAGGGNTIYFGEGSWLTVV.

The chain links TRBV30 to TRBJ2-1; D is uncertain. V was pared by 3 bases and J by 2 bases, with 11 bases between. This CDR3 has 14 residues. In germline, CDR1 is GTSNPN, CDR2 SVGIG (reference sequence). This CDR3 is CAWSADGTYNEQFF. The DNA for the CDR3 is TGTGCCTGGAGCGCGGACGGAACCTACAATGAGCAGTTCTTC. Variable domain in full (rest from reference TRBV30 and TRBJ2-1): SQTIHQWPATLVQPVGSPLSLECTVEGTSNPNLYWYRQAAGRGLQLLFYSVGIGQISSEVPQNLSASRPQDRQFILSSKKLLLSDSGFYLCAWSADGTYNEQFFGPGTRLTVL.